This TCR beta chain stems from a study of blood T cell repertoires in COVID-19 (dated by TCRdb to 2019 to 2021). A note on the overall study: Samples from collaborators originated in the United States, Italy and Spain and spanned both the acute and convalescent phases of COVID-19. The repertoires were made available in a free public database intended to serve as a resource for research on the immune response to SARS-CoV-2. Samples came from the ongoing ImmuneRACE study (first 160 participants) plus 1,254 subjects from 6 global collaborators. The prospective study material was composed of cDNA or gDNA derived from T cells, B-cell-depleted T cells, or PBMCs. The sample metadata nearly always contained a de-identified subject ID, COVID-19 status, age in years and sex. The dataset comprised deeply sampled blood TCRbeta repertoires from subjects exposed to, actively infected with, or recovered from COVID-19. Where available, HLA class I and class II types were obtained from metadata supplied by the sample provider rather than from assay-based typing.

In the germline V gene, CDR1 corresponds to SNHLY and CDR2 to FYNNEI. The CDR3, cysteine through phenylalanine, is 14 amino acids long. Kept here is only the CDR3 DNA, which spans 42 bases and is read in frame from base 1. V loses 5 bases of germline sequence and J loses 3 bases, and the interval between the two ends is 13 bases. Collaborating institutions collected whole blood in K2EDTA tubes following their own protocols. For TCRbeta analysis, collaborator samples were shipped as frozen whole blood, as isolated PBMCs, or as DNA extracted from either sample type. TCRbeta CDR3 regions were amplified from genomic DNA using the immunoSEQ Assay, a bias-controlled multiplex PCR. The source study handled its data this way. The number of nucleated cells in each sample was estimated from the amplification of reference gene primers within the assay. To quantify the absolute abundance of each unique TCRbeta CDR3 rearrangement, sequence reads were collapsed and filtered. For each sample, productive Simpson clonality was calculated by taking the square root of Simpson's diversity index across productive rearrangements. What TCRdb holds here is the immuneACCESS table cut down to in-frame rearrangements. Part of the clones is not present; checked against another copy, under half of the missing clones reflect an unresolved V gene, and the others are unexplained. V and J calls and clone size are given by that table; D and trimming were obtained from the DNA. Recorded for this sample are fewer than 65,000 clones; just under 85% of them occurred a single time. The biggest ten clones account for roughly 3.2% of the sample.

Overall study outcomes, separate from this receptor: The amount of clinical and demographic metadata varied by source and participant and was provided uncurated.

About this clone itself: The clone's antigen remains unknown. Base qualities are not recorded, but no much larger clone differs from it by a single base.

Recombination connected TRBV2 to TRBJ1-1, with TRBD1 perhaps the D gene, on 5 matching bases. This receptor was obtained from a man in his sixties with acute or convalescent COVID-19. The sequenced sample was peripheral blood. The DNA is TGTGCCAGCAGTCCCCGGGGGGGGGACACTGAAGCTTTCTTT. This encodes CASSPRGGDTEAFF. Here the CDR3 is joined to the reference TRBV2 and TRBJ1-1 genes, and the full variable domain is: EPEVTQTPSHQVTQMGQEVILRCVPISNHLYFYWYRQILGQKVEFLVSFYNNEISEKSEIFDDQFSVERPDGSNFTLKIRSTKLEDSAMYFCASSPRGGDTEAFFGQGTRLTVV.